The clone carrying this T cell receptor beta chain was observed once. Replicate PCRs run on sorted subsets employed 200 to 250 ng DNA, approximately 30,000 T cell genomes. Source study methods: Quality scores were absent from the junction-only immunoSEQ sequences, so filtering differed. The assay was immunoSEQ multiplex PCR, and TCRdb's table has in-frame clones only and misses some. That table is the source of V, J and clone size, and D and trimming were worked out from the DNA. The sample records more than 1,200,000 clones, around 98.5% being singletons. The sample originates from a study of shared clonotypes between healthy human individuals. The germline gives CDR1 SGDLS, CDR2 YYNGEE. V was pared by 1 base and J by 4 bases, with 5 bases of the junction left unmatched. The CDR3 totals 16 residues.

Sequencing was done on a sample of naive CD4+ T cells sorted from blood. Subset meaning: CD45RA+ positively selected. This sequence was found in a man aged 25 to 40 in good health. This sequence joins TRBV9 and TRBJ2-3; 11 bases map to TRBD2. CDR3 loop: CASSVTSGSLPDTQYF. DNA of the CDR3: TGTGCCAGCAGCGTAACTAGCGGGAGCCTCCCAGATACGCAGTATTTT.